A single T cell receptor beta chain is shown here with its context. Its antigen is undetermined. The source of the sample is a study of cytomegalovirus exposure and HLA in healthy donors. Points from the study as a whole: Reports credit the classifier with highly specific, highly sensitive diagnosis of cytomegalovirus status.

The data were produced by immunoSEQ multiplex PCR, yet TCRdb's version contains in-frame clones alone and is incomplete. Of around 140,000 clones listed, roughly nine tenths are singletons. The ends were cut back, 4 bases at V and 4 bases at J, with 10 bases in the middle. Germline V lookup: CDR1 MNHEY, CDR2 SMNVEV (reference sequence). The length of the CDR3 is 13 residues. This chain connects TRBV27 to TRBJ1-2; D not resolved. The clonotype was recovered from a woman aged 18-29 years in good health and CMV-seronegative. The sequencing sample was made of PBMCs. CDR3 sequence (DNA): TGTGCCAGCAGTTCCACACGCCGCTATGGCTACACCTTC. Amino acids: CASSSTRRYGYTF.